Shown below are 26 T cell receptor beta chains from a single sample sequenced in a study of shared clonotypes between healthy human individuals. This table comes from immunoSEQ multiplex PCR, and its TCRdb copy is limited to in-frame clones, with some not included. The data show more than 600,000 clones, around 90% seen once. Naive CD8 cells, CD45RO-negative and positively selected for CCR7, excluded terminally differentiated effector memory CD45RA+ cells. Material: naive CD8+ T cells sorted from blood. Receptor source: a man younger than 45 in good health.

This clone was counted at least ten times. V and J are TRBV11-3 and TRBJ2-1, with TRBD1 matching over 11 bases. J gave up 5 bases and V 5 bases, and 11 bases lay outside the gene matches. This CDR3 contains 17 residues. Germline assignment: CDR1 SGHNT and CDR2 YENEEA. CDR3 region: CASSKRTGGPGDNEQFF. CDR3 sequence (DNA): TGTGCCAGCAGCAAGCGGACAGGGGGCCCGGGGGACAATGAGCAGTTCTTC.

The chain couples TRBV6-5 to TRBJ2-4, with D hard to call. This CDR3 comprises 15 residues. The V end lost 0 bases, the J end lost 0 bases, and 6 bases lay between the germline ends. Germline CDR1 MNHEY, CDR2 SVGAGI. CDR3 coding DNA: TGTGCCAGCAGTTACTCGCACTTAGCCAAAAACATTCAGTACTTC. It codes for CASSYSHLAKNIQYF.

The V gene is TRBV7-9, the J gene TRBJ1-5; D is undetermined. From germline, CDR1 is SEHNR and CDR2 FQNEAQ (reference sequence). The CDR3 loop spans 15 amino acids. V dropped 5 bases and J dropped 3 bases, with 14 bases sitting between them. CDR3 DNA: TGTGCCAGCAGCCCGGGCCCCGGGAACAATCAGCCCCAGCATTTT. It codes for CASSPGPGNNQPQHF. Full variable domain (missing parts from reference TRBV7-9 and TRBJ1-5): DTGVSQNPRHKITKRGQNVTFRCDPISEHNRLYWYRQTLGQGPEFLTYFQNEAQLEKSRLLSDRFSAERPKGSFSTLEIQRTEQGDSAMYLCASSPGPGNNQPQHFGDGTRLSIL.

This clone has just one count. The chain carries TRBV13 and TRBJ2-5; D uncertain. Germline-derived CDR1 and CDR2 are PRHDT and FYEKMQ (reference sequence). This CDR3 has 13 residues. The germline V and J ends were trimmed by 5 bases and 4 bases, with 11 bases remaining between them. CDR3 region: CASSLKTGETQYF. CDR3 sequence (DNA): TGTGCCAGCAGCCTAAAGACTGGAGAGACCCAGTACTTC.

The chain couples TRBV7-5 to TRBJ2-3; whether TRBD1, the table's D call, matches the DNA was not checked. TRBV7-5 is a recognized pseudogene. This CDR3 region has 17 residues. CDR3: CARSLEGEQGSPDTQYF. The CDR3 nucleotides are TGTGCCAGAAGCTTAGAGGGAGAACAGGGGAGCCCAGATACGCAGTATTTT.

This clone has only one observation. The chain uses TRBV27 and TRBJ2-2, with D possibly being TRBD2 (6 bases). The CDR3 has 14 residues. CDR1 is MNHEY, CDR2 SMNVEV, per germline (reference sequence). Trimming pared 2 bases from V and 7 bases from J, leaving 11 bases between. The CDR3 spells CASSLTQGGGELFF. In nucleotides, the CDR3 is TGTGCCAGCAGTTTAACGCAGGGAGGCGGGGAGCTGTTTTTT.

V usage is TRBV6-1 and J usage is TRBJ1-5, with D possibly matching TRBD1 (5 bases). CDR1 is MNHNS, CDR2 SASEGT, per germline. This CDR3 has 14 amino acids. V lost 1 base and J 6 bases, leaving 10 bases between the germline ends. DNA of the CDR3: TGTGCCAGCAGTGAAGGGGGGGGGTTTCAGCCCCAGCATTTT. It codes for CASSEGGGFQPQHF.

This sequence joins TRBV5-4 and TRBJ2-7, with D possibly called TRBD1 or TRBD2 (5 bases each). Germline values: CDR1 SGHNT, CDR2 YYREEE (reference sequence). The CDR3 consists of 14 residues. V lost 1 base and J lost 2, with 10 bases in between. The CDR3 reads CASSLSGDPYEQYF. CDR3 DNA sequence: TGTGCCAGCAGCTTGTCTGGGGACCCCTACGAGCAGTACTTC.

V and J are TRBV7-9 and TRBJ2-2; 10 positions match TRBD2. The CDR3 loop spans 15 amino acids. Trimming cost V 5 bases and J 5 bases; bases outside gene matches: 5. The germline gives CDR1 SEHNR, CDR2 FQNEAQ (reference sequence). CDR3 DNA sequence: TGTGCCAGCAGCCGGCTAGCGGGAGAGACCGGGGAGCTGTTTTTT. The encoded protein is CASSRLAGETGELFF.

This clone has only one observation. The V and J genes are TRBV7-9 and TRBJ1-2; 8 bases fit TRBD1. V shed 5 bases and J 3 bases; nucleotides not matched to a gene: 8. The CDR3 runs 15 residues. Germline values: CDR1 SEHNR, CDR2 FQNEAQ (reference sequence). The CDR3 sequence: CASSGPSTGDYGYTF. The DNA for the CDR3 is TGTGCCAGCAGCGGACCTTCGACAGGGGACTATGGCTACACCTTC.

The chain carries TRBV13 and TRBJ2-1; 8 nucleotides align to TRBD1. The CDR3 is made up of 15 amino acids. The J segment lost 6 bases and the V segment lost 4 bases, leaving 8 bases of the junction unmatched. Germline V gene data show CDR1 as PRHDT and CDR2 as FYEKMQ (reference sequence). The CDR3 is CASSSGTGSLNEQFF. CDR3 coding DNA: TGTGCCAGCAGCTCCGGGACAGGATCCCTCAATGAGCAGTTCTTC.

The V gene is TRBV16, the J gene TRBJ1-2, with no clear D. Germline V gene sequence: CDR1 KGHSY, CDR2 FQNENV. V lost 2 bases to trimming and J lost 2 bases, with 15 bases between them. This CDR3 has 16 amino acids. The CDR3 protein is CASSQLAGITNYGYTF. CDR3 nucleotide sequence: TGTGCCAGCAGCCAACTTGCCGGGATAACCAACTATGGCTACACCTTC.

The CDR3 region is CASSGTGDYEQYF. CDR3 DNA: TGTGCCAGCAGCGGGACAGGGGACTACGAGCAGTACTTC. J is TRBJ2-7 and V is TRBV6-5; 10 bases fit TRBD1. CDR3 length: 13 residues. V dropped 6 bases and J dropped 3; count of bases not matched to a gene: 2. CDR1 MNHEY and CDR2 SVGAGI come from the germline V gene.

This chain uses TRBV6-6 with TRBJ2-7; 12 bases fit TRBD2. CDR1 is MNHNY, CDR2 SVGAGI, per germline (reference sequence). The CDR3 extends over 16 amino acids. After removal of 5 bases from V and 1 base from J, the junction contained 6 bases not matched to a gene. CDR3: CASSIGTSGLSYEQYF. CDR3 coding DNA: TGTGCCAGCAGTATCGGGACTAGCGGGCTTTCCTACGAGCAGTACTTC.

V gene TRBV4-1 combines with J gene TRBJ2-7, with D tentatively TRBD2 (6 bases). CDR1 is MGHRA, CDR2 YSYEKL, per germline. The CDR3 has 14 residues. Trimming shortened V by 1 base and J by 5 bases, and 12 bases separated the two germline ends. The CDR3 coding sequence is TGCGCCAGCAGCCAAGGAATACGGGGGAACGAGCAGTACTTC. The encoded protein is CASSQGIRGNEQYF.

The chain couples TRBV5-5 to TRBJ2-5; D is uncertain. The DNA end is more similar to TRBJ2-7, so the J call may be wrong. CDR1 is SGHKS and CDR2 is YYEKEE in the germline V gene (reference sequence). CDR3 size: 14 residues. The CDR3 DNA reads as TGTGCCAGCAGCCCCGACATGGGGTCCTACGAGCAGTACTTC. Protein product: CASSPDMGSYEQYF.

This sequence joins TRBV7-6 and TRBJ2-3, with 8 nucleotides matching TRBD2. The CDR3 extends over 15 amino acids. V trimming: 4 bases; J trimming: 2 bases; junction bases outside the gene matches: 5. Germline CDR1 is SGHVS and CDR2 is FNYEAQ. CDR3 in amino acids: CASSSGLGLTDTQYF. DNA of the CDR3: TGTGCCAGCAGCTCGGGACTAGGACTCACAGATACGCAGTATTTT.

In its sample, this clone was seen a few times. The CDR3 region is CASGLVAGSSTDTQYF. The CDR3 DNA reads TGTGCCAGCGGTTTGGTAGCGGGTTCTAGCACAGATACGCAGTATTTT. V usage is TRBV6-4 and J usage is TRBJ2-3, with 7 bases matching TRBD2. This CDR3 spans 16 amino acids. V shed 8 bases and J 0 bases; nucleotides not matched to a gene: 11. Germline lookup yields CDR1 MRHNA and CDR2 SNTAGT.

The rearrangement links TRBV7-3 to TRBJ1-5; D might be TRBD1 (5 bases). This CDR3 has 13 amino acids. V lost 5 bases to trimming and J lost 4 bases, with 9 bases between them. The germline gives CDR1 SGHTA, CDR2 FQGTGA. The CDR3 nucleotides read TGTGCCAGCAGCCTGGGGGTAAATCAGCCCCAGCATTTT. This gives the protein CASSLGVNQPQHF.

In regard to this clone: The same CDR3 can be traced to other DNA sequences in this sample. J is TRBJ2-7 and V is TRBV27; perhaps TRBD2 as D (5 bases). Germline assignment: CDR1 MNHEY and CDR2 SMNVEV (reference sequence). V shed 4 bases and J shed 6 bases, with 7 bases lying between them. The CDR3 loop spans 11 amino acids. The CDR3 loop is CASSSGVEQYF. Written as DNA, the CDR3 is TGTGCCAGCAGTTCCGGGGTCGAGCAGTACTTC.

CDR3 coding DNA: TGCATCGTACCCACCCCCGGTAAGAGCTCCTACAATGAGCAGTTCTTC. Protein sequence: CIVPTPGKSSYNEQFF. The chain combines TRBV29-1 with TRBJ2-1; no clear D gene. CDR3 length: 16 amino acids. In germline, CDR1 is SQVTM, CDR2 ANQGSEA.

This chain joins TRBV10-3 and TRBJ2-3, with 8 bases lining up with TRBD1. Trimming took 10 bases from V and 4 from J; bases not matched to a gene: 4. This CDR3 has 12 residues. The germline gives CDR1 ENHRY, CDR2 SYGVKD. DNA for the CDR3: TGTGCCACCGGACAGGGCCCAGATACGCAGTATTTT. It translates to CATGQGPDTQYF.

The genes are TRBV29-1 and TRBJ1-2; 11 bases agree with TRBD1. The CDR3 has 14 amino acids. With V trimmed by 6 bases and J by 6 bases, 9 bases remained unmatched. Germline CDR1 is SQVTM and CDR2 is ANQGSEA. Here the CDR3 reads CSVAGTGGRDGYTF. CDR3 DNA sequence: TGCAGCGTCGCCGGGACAGGGGGGAGGGATGGCTACACCTTC. The variable domain in full, with the rest retrieved from reference TRBV29-1 and TRBJ1-2, is SAVISQKPSRDICQRGTSLTIQCQVDSQVTMMFWYRQQPGQSLTLIATANQGSEATYESGFVIDKFPISRPNLTFSTLTVSNMSPEDSSIYLCSVAGTGGRDGYTFGSGTRLTVV.

V usage is TRBV14 and J usage is TRBJ2-7; D might be TRBD2 (5 bases). This CDR3 is built from 13 residues. V lost 5 bases and J 0 bases, leaving 8 bases between the germline ends. Per the germline V gene, CDR1 is SGHDN and CDR2 is FVKESK. CDR3 DNA sequence: TGTGCCAGCAGCGACCGGGACTCCTACGAGCAGTACTTC. Encoded protein: CASSDRDSYEQYF.

V and J are TRBV27 and TRBJ1-2; D gene unclear. V lost 4 bases, J lost 6 bases, and 0 bases lay in between. In germline, CDR1 is MNHEY, CDR2 SMNVEV (reference sequence). The CDR3 runs to 9 residues. The CDR3 is CASSYGYTF. The DNA of the CDR3 is TGTGCCAGCAGTTATGGCTACACCTTC.

This rearrangement joins TRBV7-6 to TRBJ1-1; no definite D call. V lost 5 bases and J 2 bases, leaving 9 bases between the germline ends. CDR1 and CDR2 from the germline V gene are SGHVS and FNYEAQ. The CDR3 has 13 residues. The CDR3: CASSPGPNTEAFF. The CDR3 nucleotides read TGTGCCAGCAGCCCCGGGCCCAACACTGAAGCTTTCTTT.